This T cell receptor beta chain is drawn from a study of blood T cell repertoires in COVID-19. Study overall: Specimens from acute and convalescent COVID-19 originated in the United States, Italy and Spain. Sources were T cells, B-cell-depleted T cells, or PBMCs; the material itself was cDNA or gDNA.

The CDR3 spans 14 residues. CDR1 is GTSNPN and CDR2 is SVGIG in the germline V gene (reference sequence). Losses at the gene ends were 3 bases for V and 1 base for J; bases not matched to a gene: 5. Original data processing: Counts of nucleated cells, estimated from reference gene primer amplification, were obtained. Assay used: immunoSEQ multiplex PCR; TCRdb lists only in-frame clones, some missing. The V and J calls and the clone size are those of that table, but D and trimming were determined from the DNA. The table records about 210,000 clones, approximately 81% of them present only once. The V and J genes are TRBV30 and TRBJ2-7; TRBD1 matches at 8 bases. The TCR sequence derives from a woman of 80 years or more with acute or convalescent COVID-19. The specimen sequenced was peripheral blood. CDR3 sequence: CAWSGTGGSYEQYF. In nucleotides, the CDR3 is TGTGCCTGGAGCGGGACAGGAGGGTCCTACGAGCAGTACTTC.